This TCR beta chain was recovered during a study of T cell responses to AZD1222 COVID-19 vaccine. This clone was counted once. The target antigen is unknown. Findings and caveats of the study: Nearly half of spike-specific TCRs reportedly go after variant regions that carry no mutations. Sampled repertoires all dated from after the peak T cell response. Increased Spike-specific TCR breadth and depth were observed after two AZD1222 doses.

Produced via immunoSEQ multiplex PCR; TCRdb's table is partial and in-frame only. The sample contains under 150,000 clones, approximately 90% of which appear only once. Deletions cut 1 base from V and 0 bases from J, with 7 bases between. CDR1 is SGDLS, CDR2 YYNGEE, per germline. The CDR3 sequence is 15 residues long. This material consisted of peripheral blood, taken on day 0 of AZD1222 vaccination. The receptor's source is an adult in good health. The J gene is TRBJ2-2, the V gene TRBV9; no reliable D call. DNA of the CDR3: TGTGCCAGCAGCGTAATACATTCGAACACCGGGGAGCTGTTTTTT. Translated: CASSVIHSNTGELFF.